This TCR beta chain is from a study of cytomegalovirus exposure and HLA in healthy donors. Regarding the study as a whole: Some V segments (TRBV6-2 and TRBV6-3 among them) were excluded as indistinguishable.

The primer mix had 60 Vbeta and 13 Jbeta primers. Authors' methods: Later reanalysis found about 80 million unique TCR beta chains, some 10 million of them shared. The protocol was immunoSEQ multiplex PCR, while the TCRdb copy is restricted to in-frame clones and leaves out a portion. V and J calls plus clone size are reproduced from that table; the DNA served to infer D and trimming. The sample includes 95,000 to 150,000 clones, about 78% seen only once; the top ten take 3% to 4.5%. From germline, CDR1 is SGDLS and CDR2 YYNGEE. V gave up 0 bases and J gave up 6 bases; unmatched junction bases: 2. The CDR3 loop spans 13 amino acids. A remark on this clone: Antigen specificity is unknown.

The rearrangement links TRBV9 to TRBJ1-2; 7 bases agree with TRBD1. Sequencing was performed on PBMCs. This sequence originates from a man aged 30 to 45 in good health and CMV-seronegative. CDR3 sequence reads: CASSVVTGDGYTF. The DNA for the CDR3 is TGTGCCAGCAGCGTAGTAACAGGGGATGGCTACACCTTC. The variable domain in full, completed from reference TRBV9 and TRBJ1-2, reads DSGVTQTPKHLITATGQRVTLRCSPRSGDLSVYWYQQSLDQGLQFLIQYYNGEERAKGNILERFSAQQFPDLHSELNLSSLELGDSALYFCASSVVTGDGYTFGSGTRLTVV.